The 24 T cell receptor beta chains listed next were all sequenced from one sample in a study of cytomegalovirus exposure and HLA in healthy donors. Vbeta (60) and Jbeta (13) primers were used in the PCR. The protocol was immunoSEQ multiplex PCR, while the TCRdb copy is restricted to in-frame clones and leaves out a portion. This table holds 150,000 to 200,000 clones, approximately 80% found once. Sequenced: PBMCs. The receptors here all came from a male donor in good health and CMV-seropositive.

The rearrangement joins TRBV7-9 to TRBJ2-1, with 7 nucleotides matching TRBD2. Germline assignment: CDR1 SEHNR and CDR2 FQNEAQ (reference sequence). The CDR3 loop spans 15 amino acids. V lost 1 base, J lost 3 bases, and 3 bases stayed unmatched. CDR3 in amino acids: CASSLGGGYYNEQFF. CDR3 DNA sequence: TGTGCCAGCAGCTTAGGGGGAGGGTACTACAATGAGCAGTTCTTC.

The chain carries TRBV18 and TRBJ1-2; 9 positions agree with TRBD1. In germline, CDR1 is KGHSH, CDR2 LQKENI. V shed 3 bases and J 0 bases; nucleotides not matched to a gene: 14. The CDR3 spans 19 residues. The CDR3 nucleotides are TGTGCCAGCTCACCCGGGACAGGGAAGGTATTCCAAACTAACTATGGCTACACCTTC. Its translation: CASSPGTGKVFQTNYGYTF.

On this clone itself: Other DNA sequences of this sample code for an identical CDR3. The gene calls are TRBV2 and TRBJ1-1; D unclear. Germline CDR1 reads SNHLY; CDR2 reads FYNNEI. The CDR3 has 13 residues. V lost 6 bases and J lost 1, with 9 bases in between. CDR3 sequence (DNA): TGTGCCAGCAGGCCTCCTAAGAACACTGAAGCTTTCTTT. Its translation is CASRPPKNTEAFF.

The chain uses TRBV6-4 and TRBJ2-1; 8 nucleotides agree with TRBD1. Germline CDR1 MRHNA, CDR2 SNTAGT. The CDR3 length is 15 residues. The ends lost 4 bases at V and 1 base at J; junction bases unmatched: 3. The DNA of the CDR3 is TGTGCCAGCAGTGCGGACAGGGCGTCCTACAATGAGCAGTTCTTC. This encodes CASSADRASYNEQFF.

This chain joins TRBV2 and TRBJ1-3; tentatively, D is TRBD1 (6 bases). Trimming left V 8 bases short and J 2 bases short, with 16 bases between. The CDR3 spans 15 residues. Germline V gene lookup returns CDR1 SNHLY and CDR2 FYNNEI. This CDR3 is CASYQTRTAGNTIYF. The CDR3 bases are TGTGCCAGCTATCAAACAAGGACAGCTGGAAACACCATATATTTT.

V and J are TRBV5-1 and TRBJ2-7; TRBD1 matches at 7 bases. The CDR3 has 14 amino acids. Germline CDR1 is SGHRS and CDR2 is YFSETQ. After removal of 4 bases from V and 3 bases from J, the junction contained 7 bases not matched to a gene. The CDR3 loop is CASSQGSGGYEQYF. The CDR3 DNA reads TGCGCCAGCAGCCAGGGGTCAGGGGGCTACGAGCAGTACTTC. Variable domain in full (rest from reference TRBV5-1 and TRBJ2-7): KAGVTQTPRYLIKTRGQQVTLSCSPISGHRSVSWYQQTPGQGLQFLFEYFSETQRNKGNFPGRFSGRQFSNSRSEMNVSTLELGDSALYLCASSQGSGGYEQYFGPGTRLTVT.

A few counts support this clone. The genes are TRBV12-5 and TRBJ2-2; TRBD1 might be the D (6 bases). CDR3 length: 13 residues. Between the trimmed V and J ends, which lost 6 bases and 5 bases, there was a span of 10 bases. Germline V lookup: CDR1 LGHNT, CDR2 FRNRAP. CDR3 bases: TGTGCTAGTGGGTCACAGGGAACCGGGGAGCTGTTTTTT. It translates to CASGSQGTGELFF.

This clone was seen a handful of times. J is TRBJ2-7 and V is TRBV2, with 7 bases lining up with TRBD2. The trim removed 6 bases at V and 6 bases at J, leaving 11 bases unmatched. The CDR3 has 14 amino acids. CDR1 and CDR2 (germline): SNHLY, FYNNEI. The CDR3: CASRDGGSYREQYF. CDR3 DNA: TGTGCCAGCAGGGACGGGGGGTCCTATCGCGAGCAGTACTTC.

For the CDR3, the DNA is TGCGCCAGCAGCCAACGCCACGGGGGCTCCTACGAGCAGTACTTC. Protein: CASSQRHGGSYEQYF. This sequence joins TRBV4-3 and TRBJ2-7, with D possibly matching TRBD2 (6 bases). The length of the CDR3 is 15 residues. Germline V gene lookup returns CDR1 LGHNA and CDR2 YSLEER. Between the trimmed V and J ends, which lost 2 bases and 0 bases, there was a span of 11 bases.

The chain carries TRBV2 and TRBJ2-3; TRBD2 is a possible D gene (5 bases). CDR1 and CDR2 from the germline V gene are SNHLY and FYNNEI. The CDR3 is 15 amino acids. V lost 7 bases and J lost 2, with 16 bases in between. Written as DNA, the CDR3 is TGTGCCAGCATTGGAGGACTCCGCCTCACAGATACGCAGTATTTT. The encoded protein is CASIGGLRLTDTQYF.

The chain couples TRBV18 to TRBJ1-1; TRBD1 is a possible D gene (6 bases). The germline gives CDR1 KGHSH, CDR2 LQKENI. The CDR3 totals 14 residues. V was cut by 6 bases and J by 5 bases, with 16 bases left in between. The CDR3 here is CASSQVGGVTEAFF. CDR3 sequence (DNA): TGTGCCAGCTCCCAAGTAGGGGGGGTGACTGAAGCTTTCTTT.

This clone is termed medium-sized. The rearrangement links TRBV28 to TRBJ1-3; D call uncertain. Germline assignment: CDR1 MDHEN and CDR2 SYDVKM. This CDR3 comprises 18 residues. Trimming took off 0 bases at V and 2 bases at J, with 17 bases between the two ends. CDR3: CASSLWPPGSIAGNTIYF. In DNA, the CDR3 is TGTGCCAGCAGTTTATGGCCCCCGGGGAGTATCGCTGGAAACACCATATATTTT. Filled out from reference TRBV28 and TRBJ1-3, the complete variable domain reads DVKVTQSSRYLVKRTGEKVFLECVQDMDHENMFWYRQDPGLGLRLIYFSYDVKMKEKGDIPEGYSVSREKKERFSLILESASTNQTSMYLCASSLWPPGSIAGNTIYFGEGSWLTVV.

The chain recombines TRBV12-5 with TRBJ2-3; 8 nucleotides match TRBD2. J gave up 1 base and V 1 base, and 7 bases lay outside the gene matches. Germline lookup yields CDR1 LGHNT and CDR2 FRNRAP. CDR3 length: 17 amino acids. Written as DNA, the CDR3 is TGTGCTAGTGGTTTGGGATTAAGACTAGCGCGCACAGATACGCAGTATTTT. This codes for CASGLGLRLARTDTQYF.

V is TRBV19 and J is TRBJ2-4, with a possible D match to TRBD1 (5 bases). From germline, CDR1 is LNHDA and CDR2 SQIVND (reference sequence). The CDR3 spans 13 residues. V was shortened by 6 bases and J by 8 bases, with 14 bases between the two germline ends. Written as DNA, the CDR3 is TGTGCCAGTAGCAGGGTCTTTTCGGACATTCAGTACTTC. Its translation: CASSRVFSDIQYF. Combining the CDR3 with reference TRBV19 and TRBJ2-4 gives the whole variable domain DGGITQSPKYLFRKEGQNVTLSCEQNLNHDAMYWYRQDPGQGLRLIYYSQIVNDFQKGDIAEGYSVSREKKESFPLTVTSAQKNPTAFYLCASSRVFSDIQYFGAGTRLSVL.

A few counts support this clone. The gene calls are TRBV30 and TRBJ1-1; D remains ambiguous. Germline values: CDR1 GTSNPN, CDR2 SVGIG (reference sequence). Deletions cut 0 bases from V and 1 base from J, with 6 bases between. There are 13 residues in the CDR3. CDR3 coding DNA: TGTGCCTGGAGTGTACTAGAGAACACTGAAGCTTTCTTT. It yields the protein CAWSVLENTEAFF.

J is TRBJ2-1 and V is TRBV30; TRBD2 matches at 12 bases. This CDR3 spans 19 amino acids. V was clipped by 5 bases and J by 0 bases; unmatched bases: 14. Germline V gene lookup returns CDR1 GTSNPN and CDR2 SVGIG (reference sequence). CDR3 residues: CAWAGLAGANPSSYNEQFF. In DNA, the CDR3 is TGTGCCTGGGCGGGACTAGCGGGCGCCAACCCCAGCTCCTACAATGAGCAGTTCTTC.

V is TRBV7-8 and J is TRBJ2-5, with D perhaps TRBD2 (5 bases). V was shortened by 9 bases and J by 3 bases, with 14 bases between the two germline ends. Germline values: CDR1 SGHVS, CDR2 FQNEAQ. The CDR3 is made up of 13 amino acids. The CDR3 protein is CASHKRAEETQYF. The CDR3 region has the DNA TGTGCCAGTCATAAACGAGCGGAAGAGACCCAGTACTTC.

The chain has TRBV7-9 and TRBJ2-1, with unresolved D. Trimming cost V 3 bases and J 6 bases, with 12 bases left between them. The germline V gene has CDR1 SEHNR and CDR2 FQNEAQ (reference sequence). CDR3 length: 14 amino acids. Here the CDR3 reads CASSFLEVSNEQFF. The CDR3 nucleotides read TGTGCCAGCAGCTTTCTAGAGGTTTCCAATGAGCAGTTCTTC. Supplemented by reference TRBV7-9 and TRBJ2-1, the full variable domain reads DTGVSQNPRHKITKRGQNVTFRCDPISEHNRLYWYRQTLGQGPEFLTYFQNEAQLEKSRLLSDRFSAERPKGSFSTLEIQRTEQGDSAMYLCASSFLEVSNEQFFGPGTRLTVL.

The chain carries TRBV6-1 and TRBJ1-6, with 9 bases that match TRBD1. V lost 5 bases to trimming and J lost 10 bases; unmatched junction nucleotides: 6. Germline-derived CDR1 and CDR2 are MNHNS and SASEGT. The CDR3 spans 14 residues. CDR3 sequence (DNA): TGTGCCAGCAGTCGGGACAGGGCTGAGTCACCCCTCCACTTT. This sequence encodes CASSRDRAESPLHF.

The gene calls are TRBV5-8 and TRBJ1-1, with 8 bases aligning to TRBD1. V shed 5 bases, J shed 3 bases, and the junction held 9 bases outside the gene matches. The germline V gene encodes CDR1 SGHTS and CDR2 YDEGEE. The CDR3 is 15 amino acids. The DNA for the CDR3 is TGTGCCAGCAGAAAAGAGGTGGACAGGGACACTGAAGCTTTCTTT. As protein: CASRKEVDRDTEAFF.

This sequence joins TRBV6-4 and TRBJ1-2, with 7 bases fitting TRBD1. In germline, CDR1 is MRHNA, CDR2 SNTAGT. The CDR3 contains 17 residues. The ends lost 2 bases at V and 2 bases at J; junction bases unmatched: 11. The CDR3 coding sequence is TGTGCCAGCAGTGACAACGGTCGAGGGGGCCCGAACTATGGCTACACCTTC. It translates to CASSDNGRGGPNYGYTF.

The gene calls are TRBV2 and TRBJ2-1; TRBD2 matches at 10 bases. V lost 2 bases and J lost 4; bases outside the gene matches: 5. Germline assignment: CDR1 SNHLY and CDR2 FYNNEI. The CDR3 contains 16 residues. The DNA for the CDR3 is TGTGCCAGCAGTGAACGGCTAGCGGGGGTATACAATGAGCAGTTCTTC. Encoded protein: CASSERLAGVYNEQFF.

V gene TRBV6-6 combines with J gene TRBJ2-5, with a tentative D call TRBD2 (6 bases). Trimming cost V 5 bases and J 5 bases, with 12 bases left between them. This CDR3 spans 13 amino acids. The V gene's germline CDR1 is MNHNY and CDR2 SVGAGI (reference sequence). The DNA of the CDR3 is TGTGCCAGCAGTGGGGCGGGGTCGGAGACCCAGTACTTC. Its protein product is CASSGAGSETQYF.

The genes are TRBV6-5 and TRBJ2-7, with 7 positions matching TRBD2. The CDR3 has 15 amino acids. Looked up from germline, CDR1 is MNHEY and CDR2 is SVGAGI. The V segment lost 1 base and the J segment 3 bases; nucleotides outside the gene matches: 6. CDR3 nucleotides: TGTGCCAGCAGTTACTTGGGGGGGAGCAACTACGAGCAGTACTTC. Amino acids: CASSYLGGSNYEQYF.